Included here is one TCR beta chain sequence, with context. Its antigen is not identified. This entry comes from a study of T-cell memory formation after mild COVID-19. 5'RACE primed from the constant segment yielded TCR alpha and TCR beta cDNA libraries bearing sample barcodes and UMIs. Each CDR3 protein gets one entry after TCRdb re-called the 5' RACE reads with MiXCR. Of about 270,000 distinct CDR3 sequences in the sample, 15% are singletons; the top ten hold around 2%. The CDR3 covers 15 residues. V lost 6 bases and J lost 0, with 17 bases in between. Germline values: CDR1 DFQATT, CDR2 SNEGSKA (reference sequence). Study-wide findings and caveats: Researchers could not confirm that second-wave clones peaking on day 37 targeted SARS-CoV-2. The finding that pre-infection memory included some responding clones suggested that cross-reactive memory joined.

This sequence was found in an adult woman who had mild COVID-19 (a few samples of this study predate the infection). Cell type and time point are not known. What was sequenced was PBMCs or a T cell subset sorted from them (not recorded which). The V gene is TRBV20-1, the J gene TRBJ2-5; weak D call: TRBD1 (5 bases). CDR3 loop: CSAPLDSWYQETQYF. CDR3 in DNA: TGCAGTGCCCCCCTTGACAGCTGGTACCAAGAGACCCAGTACTTC.